Listed here is a single T cell receptor (beta chain). This receptor's antigen is unknown. Base qualities are not at hand, and no much larger clone is one base apart. The CDR3 covers 13 residues, taking in both the cysteine and the phenylalanine. CDR3 DNA only is kept here, 39 bases in frame from base 1. Trimming takes 5 bases from V and 2 bases from J, and the germline ends sit 9 bases apart. The germline V gene yields SGHTA for CDR1 and FQGNSA for CDR2. The data stem from a study of early T cells in non-severe SARS-CoV-2 infection listed by TCRdb under 2021. Concerning the study at large: Because TCR sequencing relied on bulk RNA taken from unsorted whole blood, pairing of alpha and beta chains was not possible.

Receptors were amplified or captured by 5' RACE. Sequencing was carried out with a NextSeq 500. Unique molecular identifiers were attached to individual cDNA molecules in the TCR library protocol so that sequencing error and PCR bias could be corrected. TCR alpha and beta chains were both sequenced, and the abundances of alpha and beta sequences in each sample were closely correlated with each other. The study's processing was this. V gene, J gene and CDR3 annotation of TCR sequences was performed with Decombinator V4. TCRs were defined as expanded if a significant change between any two time points was detected under a Poisson model with p below 0.0001. TCR abundances were normalised to the total number of TCRs sequenced in each sample and reported as counts per million. MAIT TCRs were defined by TRAV1-2 paired with TRAJ12, TRAJ20 or TRAJ33, and iNKT TCRs by TRAV10 paired with TRAJ18. A search of VDJdb, accessed on 1 November 2021, was run for TCRs annotated to CMV, EBV and SARS-CoV-2, with TCRs annotated for multiple antigens excluded. TCRdb took the public reads, trimmed them with fastp at Q25, ran MiXCR for clone calling and kept in-frame beta chains. Identical CDR3 protein sequences are pooled into one entry, listed with their most common genes and DNA. V and J calls and clone size were set by TCRdb, not the authors. This sample has over 55,000 distinct CDR3 sequences in its table, and less than 9.5% of those were observed once. The biggest ten clones account for about 3.2% of the sample.

A case-control design nested within a healthcare worker cohort in London, UK, was used, with weekly nasopharyngeal swab PCR tests and blood sampling performed. Healthcare workers were recruited during the week of the UK lockdown, between 23 and 31 March 2020, and followed weekly for up to 16 weeks. Study-wide conclusions, independent of this receptor: VDJdb matching was skewed toward anti-spike CD8 responses, so virus-specific expansions were likely underestimated and private and CD4 specificities were missed.

Recombination linked TRBV7-2 to TRBJ1-1, with no D gene named confidently. The sequencing input was whole blood. This clonotype originated in an adult who was a healthcare worker with PCR-confirmed SARS-CoV-2 infection or an uninfected control (not recorded which). In nucleotides, the sequence is TGTGCCAGCAGCACCCAGGCTAACACTGAAGCTTTCTTT. It translates as CASSTQANTEAFF.